Given below is one T cell receptor (beta chain) in context. The data were obtained in a study of blood T cell repertoires in COVID-19. Study overall: Whether acute or convalescent, the COVID-19 samples came from the United States, Italy and Spain. T cells, B-cell-depleted T cells, or PBMCs provided the cDNA or gDNA that served as material.

There are 13 residues in the CDR3. Trimming shortened V by 3 bases and J by 6 bases, and 11 bases separated the two germline ends. Per the study methods: Reference gene primer amplification in the assay estimated nucleated cell counts. This table comes from immunoSEQ multiplex PCR, and its TCRdb copy is limited to in-frame clones, with some not included. V and J calls and clone size are copied from that table; D and trimming were computed from the DNA. The profile shows about 88,000 clones, about nine tenths of them singletons. Material for sequencing was peripheral blood. The chain has TRBV12-3 or TRBV12-4 and TRBJ1-1; maybe TRBD1 (5 bases). The receptor's source is a male donor with acute or convalescent COVID-19. The DNA of the CDR3 is TGTGCCAGCAGTTTGGGGGGGGAGCCTGAAGCTTTCTTT. This encodes CASSLGGEPEAFF.